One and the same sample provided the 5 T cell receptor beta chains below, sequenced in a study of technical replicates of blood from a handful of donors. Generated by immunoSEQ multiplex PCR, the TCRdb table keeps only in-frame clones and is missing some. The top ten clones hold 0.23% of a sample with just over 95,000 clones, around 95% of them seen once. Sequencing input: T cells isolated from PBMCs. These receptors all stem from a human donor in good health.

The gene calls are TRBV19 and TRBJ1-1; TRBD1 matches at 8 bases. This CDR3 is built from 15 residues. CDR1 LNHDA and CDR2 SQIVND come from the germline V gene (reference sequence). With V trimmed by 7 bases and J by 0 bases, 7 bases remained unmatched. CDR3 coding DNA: TGTGCCAGTATAAGATTGGACAGGGTGAACACTGAAGCTTTCTTT. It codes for CASIRLDRVNTEAFF. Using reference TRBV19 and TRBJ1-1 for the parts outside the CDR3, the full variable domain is DGGITQSPKYLFRKEGQNVTLSCEQNLNHDAMYWYRQDPGQGLRLIYYSQIVNDFQKGDIAEGYSVSREKKESFPLTVTSAQKNPTAFYLCASIRLDRVNTEAFFGQGTRLTVV.

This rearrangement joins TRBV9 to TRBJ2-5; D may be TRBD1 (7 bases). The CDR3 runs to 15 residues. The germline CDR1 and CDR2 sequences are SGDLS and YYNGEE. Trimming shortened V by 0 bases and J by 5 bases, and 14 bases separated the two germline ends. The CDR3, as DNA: TGTGCCAGCAGCGTAGCGCAGGGGGGAAGGGAGACCCAGTACTTC. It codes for CASSVAQGGRETQYF.

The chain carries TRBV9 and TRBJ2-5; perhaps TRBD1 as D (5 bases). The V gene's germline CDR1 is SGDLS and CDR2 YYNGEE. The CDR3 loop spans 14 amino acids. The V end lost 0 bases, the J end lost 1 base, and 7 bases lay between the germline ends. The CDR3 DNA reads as TGTGCCAGCAGCGTAGCAGGGTTCCAAGAGACCCAGTACTTC. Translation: CASSVAGFQETQYF.

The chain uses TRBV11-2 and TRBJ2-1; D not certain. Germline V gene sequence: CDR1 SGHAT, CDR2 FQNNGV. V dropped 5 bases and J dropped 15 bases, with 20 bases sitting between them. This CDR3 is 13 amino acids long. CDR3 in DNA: TGTGCCAGCAGCCTCACCCCCACCCCAGTTATGTTCTTC. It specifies CASSLTPTPVMFF.

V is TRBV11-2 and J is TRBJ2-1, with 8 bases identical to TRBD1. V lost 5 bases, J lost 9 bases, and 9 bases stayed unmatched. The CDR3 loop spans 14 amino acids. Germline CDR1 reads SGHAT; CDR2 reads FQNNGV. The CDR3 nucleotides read TGTGCCAGCAGCACCCGCGACAGGGGCCCTGAGCAGTTCTTC. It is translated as CASSTRDRGPEQFF.